Below are 10 T cell receptor beta chains sequenced from a single sample in a study of blood T cell repertoires in COVID-19. Method: immunoSEQ multiplex PCR; TCRdb's copy keeps in-frame clones and lacks some. The data contain 190,000 or so clones, approximately 87% of them singletons. The sample taken for sequencing was peripheral blood. All receptors derive from a woman under 30 who had recovered from COVID-19.

The gene calls are TRBV2 and TRBJ2-7, with TRBD1 matching over 8 bases. Trimming at V came to 3 bases and at J to 2 bases, leaving 3 bases not matched to a gene. Germline loops: CDR1 SNHLY, CDR2 FYNNEI. This CDR3 has 14 residues. CDR3 in amino acids: CASSDRGQAYEQYV. The CDR3 DNA is TGTGCCAGCAGTGACAGGGGGCAAGCCTACGAGCAGTACGTC.

This clone was recorded once. The chain couples TRBV10-3 to TRBJ1-1; 9 bases are shared with TRBD1. CDR1 is ENHRY, CDR2 SYGVKD, per germline. Trimming removed 8 bases from V and 2 bases from J; junction bases left unmatched: 9. The CDR3 contains 15 residues. DNA for the CDR3: TGTGCCATCCTCCCCCAAACAGGGGGCAACACTGAAGCTTTCTTT. This translates into CAILPQTGGNTEAFF.

This clone was recorded a few times. Mismatch with germline at one junction end may stem from a read error. The chain is built from TRBV6-1 and TRBJ1-6; TRBD1 aligns across 10 bases. This CDR3 is 15 amino acids long. Germline CDR1 reads MNHNS; CDR2 reads SASEGT. CDR3 loop: CASREGDRGNSPLHF. CDR3 bases: TGTGCCAGCAGAGAAGGGGACAGGGGTAATTCACCCCTCCACTTT.

A remark on this clone: This CDR3 is also generated by other DNA sequences in the sample. V gene TRBV6-5 combines with J gene TRBJ2-1; 8 bases fit TRBD2. This CDR3 region has 16 residues. Germline CDR1 is MNHEY and CDR2 is SVGAGI. V lost 2 bases, J lost 4 bases, and 7 bases stayed unmatched. CDR3 DNA: TGTGCCAGCAGTTACCTCGGGCTAGCGGGTTACAATGAGCAGTTCTTC. It codes for CASSYLGLAGYNEQFF.

This chain links TRBV6-5 with TRBJ1-2; 8 bases line up with TRBD1. V was pared by 4 bases and J by 8 bases, with 9 bases of the junction left unmatched. The CDR3 is 14 amino acids. Germline values: CDR1 MNHEY, CDR2 SVGAGI. The CDR3 DNA reads TGTGCCAGCAGTTTTGGACAGGGACGGTCGGGCTACACCTTC. As protein: CASSFGQGRSGYTF.

The chain recombines TRBV12-5 with TRBJ2-5, with 8 bases aligning to TRBD1. The CDR3 consists of 15 residues. V gave up 1 base and J gave up 5 bases; unmatched junction bases: 6. Germline values: CDR1 LGHNT, CDR2 FRNRAP. CDR3: CASGLGTGSDETQYF. The CDR3 DNA sequence: TGTGCTAGTGGTTTGGGGACAGGGTCGGATGAGACCCAGTACTTC. The full variable domain, in which reference TRBV12-5 and TRBJ2-5 provide the parts outside the CDR3, is DARVTQTPRHKVTEMGQEVTMRCQPILGHNTVFWYRQTMMQGLELLAYFRNRAPLDDSGMPKDRFSAEMPDATLATLKIQPSEPRDSAVYFCASGLGTGSDETQYFGPGTRLLVL.

The V and J genes are TRBV2 and TRBJ1-5, with 9 bases identical to TRBD1. Trimming at V came to 6 bases and at J to 0 bases, leaving 12 bases not matched to a gene. This CDR3 is built from 18 residues. Germline CDR1 SNHLY, CDR2 FYNNEI. Written as DNA, the CDR3 is TGTGCCAGCAGCCTGAGGGGGACAGGGACCTATAGCAATCAGCCCCAGCATTTT. Its translation: CASSLRGTGTYSNQPQHF. The full variable domain, rest sourced from reference TRBV2 and TRBJ1-5, is EPEVTQTPSHQVTQMGQEVILRCVPISNHLYFYWYRQILGQKVEFLVSFYNNEISEKSEIFDDQFSVERPDGSNFTLKIRSTKLEDSAMYFCASSLRGTGTYSNQPQHFGDGTRLSIL.

The J gene is TRBJ2-3, the V gene TRBV27, with 10 positions matching TRBD2. V was clipped by 1 base and J by 5 bases; unmatched bases: 6. Germline V lookup: CDR1 MNHEY, CDR2 SMNVEV (reference sequence). CDR3 length: 16 amino acids. The CDR3: CASSLWLAGVRDTQYF. The CDR3 nucleotides are TGTGCCAGCAGTTTATGGCTAGCGGGAGTAAGAGATACGCAGTATTTT.

The gene calls are TRBV2 and TRBJ1-5; 8 bases line up with TRBD1. CDR3 length: 13 residues. The trim removed 7 bases at V and 2 bases at J, leaving 1 base unmatched. Germline lookup yields CDR1 SNHLY and CDR2 FYNNEI. DNA for the CDR3: TGTGCCAGCAAGGGACAGGGCAATCAGCCCCAGCATTTT. The encoded protein is CASKGQGNQPQHF.

The CDR3 is CASSPSTGGNYGYTF. The CDR3 bases are TGTGCCAGCAGCCCTTCGACAGGGGGCAACTATGGCTACACCTTC. V gene TRBV27 combines with J gene TRBJ1-2; TRBD1 agrees at 10 bases. CDR3 length: 15 amino acids. V lost 6 bases, J lost 2 bases, and 6 bases stayed unmatched. Germline-derived CDR1 and CDR2 are MNHEY and SMNVEV (reference sequence).